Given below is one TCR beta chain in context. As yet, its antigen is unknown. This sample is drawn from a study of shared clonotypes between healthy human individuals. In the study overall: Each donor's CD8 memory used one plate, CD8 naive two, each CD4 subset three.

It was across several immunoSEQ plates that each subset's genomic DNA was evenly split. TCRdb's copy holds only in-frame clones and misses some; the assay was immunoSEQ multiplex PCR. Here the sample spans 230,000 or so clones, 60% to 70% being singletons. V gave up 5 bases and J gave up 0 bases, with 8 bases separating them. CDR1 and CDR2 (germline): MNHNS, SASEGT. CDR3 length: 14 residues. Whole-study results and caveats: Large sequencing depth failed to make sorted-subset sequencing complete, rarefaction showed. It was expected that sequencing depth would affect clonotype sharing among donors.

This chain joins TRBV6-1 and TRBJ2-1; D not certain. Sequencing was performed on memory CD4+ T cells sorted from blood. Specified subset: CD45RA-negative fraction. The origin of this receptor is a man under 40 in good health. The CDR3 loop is CASSPTRSYNEQFF. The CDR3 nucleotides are TGTGCCAGCAGTCCGACTCGCTCCTACAATGAGCAGTTCTTC.